The entry that follows covers one TCR beta chain sequence. Germline V gene lookup returns CDR1 SGHRS and CDR2 YFSETQ. Between the trimmed V and J ends, which lost 2 bases and 6 bases, there was a span of 8 bases. The CDR3 runs 12 residues. Authors' methods: It was from reference gene primer amplification that nucleated cell counts were estimated. The method was immunoSEQ multiplex PCR; TCRdb's version includes in-frame clones alone and lacks a portion of them. From that table come the V and J calls and clone size; the DNA was used to work out D and trimming. There are roughly 120,000 clones in the sample; roughly 87% occur only once, and about a tenth lies in the top ten. The data were obtained in a study of blood T cell repertoires in COVID-19. Study summary: There were acute and convalescent COVID-19 samples, and they came from the United States, Italy and Spain. T cells, B-cell-depleted T cells, or PBMCs provided the cDNA or gDNA that served as material.

This TCR came from a man older than 75 with acute or convalescent COVID-19. The chain couples TRBV5-1 to TRBJ2-5; D gene unclear. Sequencing input: peripheral blood. The CDR3 protein is CASSFGLQTQYF. In DNA, the CDR3 is TGCGCCAGCAGCTTCGGTCTGCAGACCCAGTACTTC.